This T cell receptor beta chain was retrieved from a study of OX40 agonist ivuxolimab in advanced cancers. Study context: Patients were treated with ivuxolimab, an agonistic anti-OX40 (CD134) antibody. Three patients got partial responses; one had hepatocellular carcinoma and two had cutaneous melanoma.

Points from the study as a whole: Undetermined was the antigen specificity of the expanded peripheral T cells.

The table came from immunoSEQ multiplex PCR; TCRdb's copy has only in-frame clones and leaves some out. The sample contains more than 70,000 clones, almost 85% of which appear only once. Autoimmune disease history or systemic immunosuppression disqualified patients. In its sample, this clone was seen once. What it recognizes is unknown. Germline CDR1 reads MDHEN; CDR2 reads SYDVKM. The CDR3 runs to 12 residues. V was trimmed by 11 bases and J by 8 bases, leaving 18 bases between them. The V call is TRBV28, the J call TRBJ1-2; a weak D match, TRBD1 (5 bases). The sequence came from an adult with an advanced solid tumor such as melanoma, head and neck, liver or kidney cancer. The source was CD4+ or CD8+ T cells sorted from blood, collected in a trial of the OX40 agonist ivuxolimab. The CDR3 coding sequence is TGTGCCTCTACGGGGGATCGGCGCGGCTACACCTTC. It encodes CASTGDRRGYTF.